These 23 T cell receptor beta chains were sequenced from one sample in a study of blood T cell repertoires in COVID-19. Method: immunoSEQ multiplex PCR; TCRdb's copy keeps in-frame clones and lacks some. The top ten clones hold 2.5% to 3% of a sample with 200,000 to 300,000 clones, approximately 88% of them seen once. Sequencing was performed on PBMCs or T cells enriched from blood (not recorded which). The source of these receptors is a woman in her twenties or thirties with acute COVID-19.

The V call is TRBV6-1, the J call TRBJ2-2; the match to TRBD2 covers 14 bases. The CDR3 spans 18 residues. From germline, CDR1 is MNHNS and CDR2 SASEGT. The junction had 5 bases not matched to a gene; V was cut back by 4 bases and J by 1 base. The CDR3 DNA reads TGTGCCAGCAGTGGCGGGACTAGCGGGGGCTGGAACACCGGGGAGCTGTTTTTT. Its protein product is CASSGGTSGGWNTGELFF.

The rearrangement links TRBV19 to TRBJ1-6; D might be TRBD1 (5 bases). The germline V gene has CDR1 LNHDA and CDR2 SQIVND (reference sequence). V was shortened by 6 bases and J by 5 bases, with 14 bases between the two germline ends. The CDR3 has 15 residues. The CDR3 region is CASRAVRVDNSPLHF. Written as DNA, the CDR3 is TGTGCCAGTAGGGCGGTCAGGGTCGATAATTCACCCCTCCACTTT.

The chain joins TRBV10-3 to TRBJ2-5; TRBD1 is a possible D gene (5 bases). Germline values: CDR1 ENHRY, CDR2 SYGVKD. V was trimmed by 10 bases and J by 5 bases, leaving 14 bases between them. The CDR3 is 12 amino acids. The chain's CDR3 is CATGQGAETQYF. DNA of the CDR3: TGTGCCACCGGACAAGGGGCCGAGACCCAGTACTTC.

The rearrangement uses TRBV5-8 and TRBJ1-1; TRBD1 is a possible D gene (6 bases). The CDR3 is 13 residues long. Germline V gene data show CDR1 as SGHTS and CDR2 as YDEGEE. Between the trimmed V and J ends, which lost 0 bases and 4 bases, there was a span of 7 bases. CDR3 in amino acids: CASSLGRGTEAFF. The CDR3 coding sequence is TGTGCCAGCAGCTTGGGCAGGGGCACTGAAGCTTTCTTT.

The CDR3: CASSGGIGRNQPQHF. CDR3 DNA sequence: TGTGCCAGCAGCGGGGGCATAGGGCGCAATCAGCCCCAGCATTTT. J is TRBJ1-5 and V is TRBV7-9; D might be TRBD1 (6 bases). V was shortened by 5 bases and J by 2 bases, with 13 bases between the two germline ends. The germline V gene has CDR1 SEHNR and CDR2 FQNEAQ (reference sequence). The CDR3 spans 15 residues. Full variable domain (remainder filled in from reference TRBV7-9 and TRBJ1-5): DTGVSQNPRHKITKRGQNVTFRCDPISEHNRLYWYRQTLGQGPEFLTYFQNEAQLEKSRLLSDRFSAERPKGSFSTLEIQRTEQGDSAMYLCASSGGIGRNQPQHFGDGTRLSIL.

The chain employs TRBV11-2 and TRBJ2-2, with TRBD1 as a possible D gene (5 bases). In germline, CDR1 is SGHAT, CDR2 FQNNGV. The V end lost 6 bases, the J end lost 7 bases, and 12 bases lay between the germline ends. There are 13 residues in the CDR3. The CDR3 DNA reads as TGTGCCAGCAGTTCCCAGGGTGTCGGGGAGCTGTTTTTT. Protein: CASSSQGVGELFF.

This clone came up once. The rearrangement joins TRBV10-1 to TRBJ2-3; possible D gene TRBD2, 5 bases. This CDR3 has 13 amino acids. The V gene lost 8 bases and the J gene lost 6 bases, with 15 bases spanning the gap. Germline V gene lookup returns CDR1 WNHNN and CDR2 SYGVQD (reference sequence). DNA of the CDR3: TGCGCCAGCCGGGGTGAGATTCAGGATACGCAGTATTTT. Amino acid sequence: CASRGEIQDTQYF.

V gene TRBV11-3 combines with J gene TRBJ2-1, with 10 bases lining up with TRBD1. CDR1 is SGHNT, CDR2 YENEEA, per germline. The CDR3 totals 16 residues. V lost 1 base to trimming and J lost 4 bases; unmatched junction nucleotides: 4. CDR3 in DNA: TGTGCCAGCAGCTTAGGAGGGACAGGGGCGTACAATGAGCAGTTCTTC. Its translation: CASSLGGTGAYNEQFF.

The DNA of the CDR3 is TGTGCCAGTAGTATCGCCGATTTCAGAGATACGCAGTATTTT. Protein sequence: CASSIADFRDTQYF. This chain uses TRBV19 with TRBJ2-3, with no clear D. The germline V gene has CDR1 LNHDA and CDR2 SQIVND (reference sequence). The length of the CDR3 is 14 residues. Trimming removed 3 bases at V and 5 bases at J, with 12 bases between.

V usage is TRBV18 and J usage is TRBJ1-1; D may be TRBD1 (5 bases). With 1 base removed from V and 7 bases from J, the gap between germline ends came to 16 bases. Germline loops: CDR1 KGHSH, CDR2 LQKENI. The length of the CDR3 is 15 residues. CDR3 sequence (DNA): TGTGCCAGCTCACCACGATCAGGGTCGAGATATGAAGCTTTCTTT. It encodes CASSPRSGSRYEAFF. The complete variable domain, with remaining parts taken from reference TRBV18 and TRBJ1-1, reads NAGVMQNPRHLVRRRGQEARLRCSPMKGHSHVYWYRQLPEEGLKFMVYLQKENIIDESGMPKERFSAEFPKEGPSILRIQQVVRGDSAAYFCASSPRSGSRYEAFFGQGTRLTVV.

The rearrangement links TRBV21-1 to TRBJ2-7; TRBD2 reflects the table's D call only, with no check against the DNA. TRBV21-1 is a listed pseudogene. The CDR3 has 19 amino acids. CDR3: CASSKEVFQAAGSPYEQYF. The CDR3 nucleotides read TGTGCCAGCAGCAAAGAAGTTTTCCAGGCGGCGGGGTCACCTTACGAGCAGTACTTC.

The chain has TRBV5-1 and TRBJ2-1, with D possibly matching TRBD2 (7 bases). The germline V gene has CDR1 SGHRS and CDR2 YFSETQ. The V and J ends lost 0 bases and 0 bases respectively, with 10 bases between them. The CDR3 has 16 residues. The CDR3 DNA follows: TGCGCCAGCAGCTTGGCCGCGGGGGCCTCCTACAATGAGCAGTTCTTC. It translates to CASSLAAGASYNEQFF.

V gene TRBV3-1 (or the pseudogene TRBV3-2) combines with J gene TRBJ1-2; 11 bases agree with TRBD1. CDR3 length equals 17 residues. V trimming: 0 bases; J trimming: 5 bases; junction bases outside the gene matches: 8. From germline, CDR1 is LGHDT and CDR2 YNNKEL (reference sequence). This CDR3 is CASSQEWDRGEAYGYTF. As DNA, the CDR3 is TGTGCCAGCAGCCAAGAATGGGACAGGGGGGAAGCGTATGGCTACACCTTC.

The CDR3 nucleotides are TGTGCCAGTATGGGGCTCAGAGCGGGCTACACCTTC. This sequence encodes CASMGLRAGYTF. The chain is built from TRBV19 and TRBJ1-2, with a weak D call TRBD1 (5 bases). Trimming stripped 7 bases from V and 8 bases from J, with 14 bases between. The CDR3 extends over 12 amino acids. Germline CDR1 and CDR2: LNHDA and SQIVND (reference sequence).

The chain is built from TRBV11-2 and TRBJ2-5; maybe TRBD1 (5 bases). Germline CDR1 SGHAT, CDR2 FQNNGV. Trimming shortened V by 4 bases and J by 4 bases, and 22 bases separated the two germline ends. The CDR3 has 17 residues. The CDR3 sequence is CASSSNPRQGPSETQYF. CDR3 nucleotide sequence: TGTGCCAGCAGCTCGAACCCCCGGCAGGGCCCCTCAGAGACCCAGTACTTC.

The V call is TRBV6-6, the J call TRBJ2-1; D is unclear. Per the germline V gene, CDR1 is MNHNY and CDR2 is SVGAGI (reference sequence). The CDR3 runs to 16 residues. With 5 bases removed from V and 4 bases from J, the gap between germline ends came to 18 bases. The CDR3 bases are TGTGCCAGCAGTACATCCTCGCCTGCACATTACAATGAGCAGTTCTTC. This translates into CASSTSSPAHYNEQFF.

V is TRBV6-2 or TRBV6-3 and J is TRBJ1-6; D is ambiguous. Germline assignment: CDR1 MNHEY and CDR2 SVGEGT. The V end was cut by 4 bases, the J end by 7 bases, with 5 bases between. The CDR3 extends over 12 amino acids. This CDR3 reads CASSWANSPLHF. The CDR3 coding sequence is TGTGCCAGCAGTTGGGCGAATTCACCCCTCCACTTT.

This clone is a singleton in its sample. This chain uses TRBV4-1 with TRBJ1-2; no clear D gene. Trimming shortened V by 0 bases and J by 7 bases, and 12 bases separated the two germline ends. The CDR3 extends over 14 amino acids. Per germline, CDR1 MGHRA and CDR2 YSYEKL. CDR3 coding DNA: TGCGCCAGCAGCCAAGATCGAGGGTATGCTGGCTACACCTTC. It is translated as CASSQDRGYAGYTF.

The rearrangement joins TRBV4-1 to TRBJ1-5; D is possibly TRBD1 (5 bases). CDR1 is MGHRA and CDR2 is YSYEKL in the germline V gene. With 1 base removed from V and 5 bases from J, the gap between germline ends came to 12 bases. The CDR3 is 15 residues long. The DNA of the CDR3 is TGCGCCAGCAGCCAAGGGGGCTTAAGGGATCAGCCCCAGCATTTT. It is translated as CASSQGGLRDQPQHF.

This clone was detected many times. The J gene is TRBJ1-2, the V gene TRBV19; D is perhaps TRBD1 (5 bases). The V end lost 4 bases, the J end lost 0 bases, and 12 bases lay between the germline ends. Germline-derived CDR1 and CDR2 are LNHDA and SQIVND (reference sequence). The CDR3 is made up of 15 amino acids. DNA of the CDR3: TGTGCCAGTAGTACGGGGGATCGCGCTAACTATGGCTACACCTTC. Its protein product is CASSTGDRANYGYTF. The entire variable domain, with the rest obtained from reference TRBV19 and TRBJ1-2, is as follows: DGGITQSPKYLFRKEGQNVTLSCEQNLNHDAMYWYRQDPGQGLRLIYYSQIVNDFQKGDIAEGYSVSREKKESFPLTVTSAQKNPTAFYLCASSTGDRANYGYTFGSGTRLTVV.

V gene TRBV7-9 combines with J gene TRBJ2-2; 9 nucleotides align to TRBD1. V was pared by 5 bases and J by 11 bases, with 15 bases of the junction left unmatched. Germline lookup yields CDR1 SEHNR and CDR2 FQNEAQ (reference sequence). The CDR3 is made up of 16 amino acids. The CDR3 sequence: CASSPSLSRTGVELFF. The CDR3, as DNA: TGTGCCAGCAGCCCTTCTTTATCTCGGACAGGGGTTGAGCTGTTTTTT.

V usage is TRBV2 and J usage is TRBJ2-2; D is uncertain. The CDR3 contains 15 residues. In germline, CDR1 is SNHLY, CDR2 FYNNEI. V lost 1 base and J lost 2, with 8 bases in between. The CDR3 here is CASSEGAENTGELFF. The CDR3 bases are TGTGCCAGCAGTGAAGGGGCAGAAAACACCGGGGAGCTGTTTTTT. Based on the CDR3 plus reference TRBV2 and TRBJ2-2, the full variable domain is EPEVTQTPSHQVTQMGQEVILRCVPISNHLYFYWYRQILGQKVEFLVSFYNNEISEKSEIFDDQFSVERPDGSNFTLKIRSTKLEDSAMYFCASSEGAENTGELFFGEGSRLTVL.

This rearrangement joins TRBV29-1 to TRBJ2-5, with 8 bases that match TRBD1. The V and J ends lost 1 base and 5 bases, in that order; junction bases with no gene match: 12. CDR1 and CDR2 (germline): SQVTM, ANQGSEA. The CDR3 has 16 residues. CDR3 nucleotide sequence: TGCAGCGTTGAAGGCGGGACAGGAGGGATGAAGGAGACCCAGTACTTC. It translates to CSVEGGTGGMKETQYF. Variable domain in full (rest from reference TRBV29-1 and TRBJ2-5): SAVISQKPSRDICQRGTSLTIQCQVDSQVTMMFWYRQQPGQSLTLIATANQGSEATYESGFVIDKFPISRPNLTFSTLTVSNMSPEDSSIYLCSVEGGTGGMKETQYFGPGTRLLVL.